This T cell receptor (beta chain) comes out of a study of blood T cells in healthy people across ages. A second PCR, run for about 7 to 11 cycles, used a sample-barcoded 5' primer plus a J-beta primer mix. TCRdb re-derived calls from the 5' RACE reads in MiXCR, one entry per CDR3 protein. The sample records around 620,000 distinct CDR3 sequences, roughly 29% being singletons. The CDR3 totals 14 residues. Germline assignment: CDR1 MNHEY and CDR2 SMNVEV (reference sequence). V was clipped by 5 bases and J by 6 bases, with 16 bases between them. Sequencing was done on a sample of blood. The chain joins TRBV27 to TRBJ1-2; the D gene is possibly TRBD1 (5 bases). The sequence was obtained from a woman between 70 and 85 years old in good health. CDR3 in DNA: TGTGCCAGCAGTCCCCGGGGGGGGATGGATGGCTACACCTTC. This codes for CASSPRGGMDGYTF.